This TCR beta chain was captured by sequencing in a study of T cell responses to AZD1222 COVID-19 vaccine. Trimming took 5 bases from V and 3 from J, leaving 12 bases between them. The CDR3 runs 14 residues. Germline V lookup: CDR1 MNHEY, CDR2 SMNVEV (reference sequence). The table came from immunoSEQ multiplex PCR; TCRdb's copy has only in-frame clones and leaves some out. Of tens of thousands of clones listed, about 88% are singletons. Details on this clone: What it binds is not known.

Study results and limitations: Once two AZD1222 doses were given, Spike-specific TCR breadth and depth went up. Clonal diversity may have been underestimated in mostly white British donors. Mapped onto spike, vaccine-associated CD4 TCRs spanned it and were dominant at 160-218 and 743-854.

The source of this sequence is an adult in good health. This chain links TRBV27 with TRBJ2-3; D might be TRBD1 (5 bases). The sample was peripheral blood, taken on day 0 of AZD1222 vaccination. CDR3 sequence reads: CASSPRQITDTQYF. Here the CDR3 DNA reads TGTGCCAGCAGTCCAAGACAGATTACAGATACGCAGTATTTT.